Listed below are T cell receptor beta chains from one sample, sequenced in a study of cytomegalovirus exposure and HLA in healthy donors. Some clones are missing from TCRdb's copy, which holds only in-frame ones; the method was immunoSEQ multiplex PCR. The table records fewer than 75,000 clones, about 95% of them present only once. Material for sequencing was PBMCs. The receptors were sampled from a woman aged 18-29 years in good health and CMV-seropositive. The CDR3 runs from the conserved cysteine through the conserved F or W. D genes are given only for firm matches. Clone size is given for some rows only: seen once, a few or many times, or a class if the clone is expanded.

>TRBV11-2|TRBJ2-3|TRBD2|NA
CASSTPGLAFFFTDTQYF
TGTGCCAGCAGCACCCCGGGACTAGCATTTTTTTTCACAGATACGCAGTATTTT
>TRBV6-4|TRBJ2-2|NA|NA
CASSGSSTGELFF
TGTGCCAGCAGCGGGAGCAGTACCGGGGAGCTGTTTTTT
>TRBV7-9|TRBJ1-1|NA|NA
CASSHNLQGSYTEAFF
TGTGCCAGCAGTCATAACCTCCAGGGGTCGTACACTGAAGCTTTCTTT
>TRBV27|TRBJ1-5|TRBD1|NA
CASSWIPGGDNQPQHF
TGTGCCAGCAGTTGGATCCCAGGGGGCGACAATCAGCCCCAGCATTTT
>TRBV2|TRBJ1-2|NA|NA
CASSDTGNGYTF
TGTGCCAGCAGCGACACAGGGAATGGCTACACCTTC
>TRBV5-8|TRBJ2-4|NA|NA
CASSLGAGASDIQYF
TGTGCCAGCAGCTTGGGCGCGGGGGCATCGGACATTCAGTACTTC
>TRBV6-1|TRBJ1-5|NA|NA
CASLWGQGNQPQHF
TGTGCCAGCCTCTGGGGGCAGGGTAATCAGCCCCAGCATTTT
>TRBV18|TRBJ2-5|TRBD1|NA
CASSPPDRTGTQETQYF
TGTGCCAGCTCACCACCGGACAGGACGGGGACCCAAGAGACCCAGTACTTC
>TRBV6-5|TRBJ1-1|TRBD1|NA
CASSSGQGTLTEAFF
TGTGCCAGCAGCTCGGGACAGGGGACCTTAACTGAAGCTTTCTTT
>TRBV7-9|TRBJ2-6|TRBD1|NA
CASSWTGSPSGANVLTF
TGTGCCAGCAGCTGGACAGGGTCCCCCTCTGGGGCCAACGTCCTGACTTTC
>TRBV4-3|TRBJ2-7|TRBD1|NA
CASSQGIGTGGDEQYF
TGCGCCAGCAGCCAAGGAATCGGGACAGGGGGCGACGAGCAGTACTTC
>TRBV19|TRBJ1-4|NA|NA
CASSIRGDGEKLFF
TGTGCCAGTAGTATTCGGGGAGATGGTGAAAAACTGTTTTTT
>TRBV11-2|TRBJ2-3|NA|NA
CASSLTGLAPDTQYF
TGTGCCAGCAGCTTAACAGGGTTAGCACCAGATACGCAGTATTTT
>TRBV5-1|TRBJ2-1|TRBD2|once
CASSMIAGGPGYEQFF
TGCGCCAGCAGCATGATAGCGGGAGGGCCGGGATATGAGCAGTTCTTC
>TRBV7-6|TRBJ2-7|TRBD1|NA
CASSSGTGNYEQYF
TGTGCCAGCAGCTCCGGGACAGGGAACTACGAGCAGTACTTC
>TRBV27|TRBJ2-1|NA|NA
CASKGAGAQYNEQFF
TGTGCCAGCAAAGGGGCGGGGGCACAATACAATGAGCAGTTCTTC
>TRBV4-2|TRBJ2-2|TRBD2|NA
CASRLAGGNTGELFF
TGTGCCAGCAGACTAGCGGGGGGGAACACCGGGGAGCTGTTTTTT
>TRBV7-8|TRBJ1-3|NA|NA
CASSLRGSDGNTIYF
TGTGCCAGCAGCTTAAGGGGCTCGGACGGAAACACCATATATTTT
>TRBV13|TRBJ2-7|TRBD2|NA
CASSFYGGSSYEQYF
TGTGCCAGCAGCTTTTACGGGGGGAGCTCCTACGAGCAGTACTTC
>TRBV4-1|TRBJ2-5|TRBD2|NA
CASSNPGLTSTSGVETQYF
TGCGCCAGCAGCAACCCGGGACTGACGTCGACTAGCGGGGTAGAGACCCAGTACTTC
>TRBV19|TRBJ1-2|NA|NA
CASSADREAVYGYTF
TGTGCCAGTAGTGCAGACCGGGAGGCGGTCTATGGCTACACCTTC
>TRBV2|TRBJ1-2|NA|NA
CASSDWGSSNYGYTF
TGTGCCAGCAGTGACTGGGGCAGTTCGAACTATGGCTACACCTTC
>TRBV29-1|TRBJ1-2|NA|NA
CSVDSVYGYTF
TGCAGCGTTGACAGCGTCTATGGCTACACCTTC
>TRBV7-9|TRBJ1-1|TRBD1|NA
CASSYRGDGTEAFF
TGTGCCAGCAGCTACAGGGGGGACGGGACTGAAGCTTTCTTT
>TRBV7-8|TRBJ2-3|TRBD2|NA
CASSFGLAGLDTQYF
TGTGCCAGCAGCTTTGGACTAGCGGGACTAGATACGCAGTATTTT
>TRBV7-2|TRBJ2-7|NA|once
CASSLARDEQYF
TGTGCCAGCAGCTTAGCGAGGGACGAGCAGTACTTC
>TRBV5-6|TRBJ2-6|NA|NA
CASSLSGRGANVLTF
TGTGCCAGCAGTTTATCAGGGCGTGGGGCCAACGTCCTGACTTTC
>TRBV9|TRBJ2-2|TRBD1|NA
CASSTRQGHGELFF
TGTGCCAGCAGCACCCGACAGGGACACGGGGAGCTGTTTTTT